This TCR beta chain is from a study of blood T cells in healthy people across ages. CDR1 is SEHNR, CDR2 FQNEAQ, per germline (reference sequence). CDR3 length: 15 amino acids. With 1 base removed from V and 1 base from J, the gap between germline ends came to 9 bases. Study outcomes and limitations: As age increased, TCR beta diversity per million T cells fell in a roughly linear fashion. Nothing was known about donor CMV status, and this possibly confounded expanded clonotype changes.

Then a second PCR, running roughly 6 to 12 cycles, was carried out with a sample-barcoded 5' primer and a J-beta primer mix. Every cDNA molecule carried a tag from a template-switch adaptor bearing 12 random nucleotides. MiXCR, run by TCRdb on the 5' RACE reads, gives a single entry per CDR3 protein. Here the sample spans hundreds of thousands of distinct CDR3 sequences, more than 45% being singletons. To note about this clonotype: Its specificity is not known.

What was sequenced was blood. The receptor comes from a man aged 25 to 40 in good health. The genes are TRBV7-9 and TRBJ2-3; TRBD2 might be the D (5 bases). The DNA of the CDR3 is TGTGCCAGCAGCTTAGTAGGACTGGGCACAGATACGCAGTATTTT. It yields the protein CASSLVGLGTDTQYF.